These 30 T cell receptor beta chains share one sample of origin, sequenced in a study of T cells in Graves' hyperthyroidism and ophthalmopathy. Researchers took RNA transcripts and amplified the TCR beta CDR3 regions from them. First-round RT-PCR with HTBI primers amplified the TCR CDR3 region. Each CDR3 protein gets one entry after TCRdb re-called the multiplex PCR reads with MiXCR. The sample comprises a few hundred thousand distinct CDR3 sequences, approximately 14% of which are singletons, and 6.5% to 8% rests with the top ten. The sample was blood. Receptors were obtained from a woman aged 25-40 years with Graves' hyperthyroidism.

The CDR3 nucleotides read TGCGCCAGCAGCTTCCACAGGGACGTGAACACTGAAGCTTTCTTT. It is translated as CASSFHRDVNTEAFF. V and J are TRBV4-3 and TRBJ1-1; possibly TRBD1 for D (6 bases). The V and J ends lost 5 bases and 0 bases respectively, with 13 bases between them. Germline assignment: CDR1 LGHNA and CDR2 YSLEER. CDR3 length: 15 residues.

This clonotype was detected ten times or more. The V gene is TRBV28, the J gene TRBJ1-2; perhaps TRBD1 as D (5 bases). The CDR3 loop spans 12 amino acids. The germline V gene has CDR1 MDHEN and CDR2 SYDVKM. The germline V and J ends were trimmed by 3 bases and 6 bases, with 8 bases remaining between them. The CDR3, as DNA: TGTGCCAGCAGTTTTTCCAGGGATGGCTACACCTTC. It codes for CASSFSRDGYTF.

The table lists this clonotype with many counts. V is TRBV6-1 and J is TRBJ1-2; D may be TRBD1 (6 bases). V dropped 1 base and J dropped 2 bases, with 11 bases sitting between them. This CDR3 contains 15 residues. Germline-derived CDR1 and CDR2 are MNHNS and SASEGT. CDR3 residues: CASSEEQGFNYGYTF. CDR3 bases: TGTGCCAGCAGTGAAGAACAGGGTTTCAACTATGGCTACACCTTC.

This clonotype was observed at least ten times. The CDR3 nucleotides read TGTGCCAGCAGGGACCTCCGGACAGGGAAGGATGAGCAGTTCTTC. Amino acid sequence: CASRDLRTGKDEQFF. V is TRBV2 and J is TRBJ2-1; 8 positions agree with TRBD1. Germline CDR1 reads SNHLY; CDR2 reads FYNNEI. The V gene end was trimmed by 6 bases and the J gene end by 8 bases; junction bases not matched to a gene: 12. The CDR3 spans 15 residues.

This clonotype was seen at least ten times. The gene calls are TRBV18 and TRBJ2-7; TRBD1 agrees at 8 bases. The CDR3 contains 14 residues. The germline CDR1 and CDR2 sequences are KGHSH and LQKENI. V lost 3 bases to trimming and J lost 3 bases; unmatched junction nucleotides: 4. In DNA, the CDR3 is TGTGCCAGCTCACCCCCGGACAGGGACTACGAGCAGTACTTC. It codes for CASSPPDRDYEQYF.

The chain joins TRBV6-1 to TRBJ1-5, with 10 positions matching TRBD1. The CDR3 consists of 14 residues. V dropped 2 bases and J dropped 7; count of bases not matched to a gene: 2. Per germline, CDR1 MNHNS and CDR2 SASEGT. This CDR3 reads CASSERDRGQPQHF. The CDR3 nucleotides are TGTGCCAGCAGTGAACGGGACAGGGGACAGCCCCAGCATTTT.

In this sample, this clonotype turned up many times. The rearrangement links TRBV9 to TRBJ1-2, with 7 bases lining up with TRBD1. The CDR3 consists of 15 residues. CDR1 is SGDLS, CDR2 YYNGEE, per germline. V gave up 2 bases and J gave up 3 bases; unmatched junction bases: 7. Here the CDR3 DNA reads TGTGCCAGCAGCGTGCGACAGGGTGAGGACTATGGCTACACCTTC. Encoded protein: CASSVRQGEDYGYTF.

This clonotype appeared many times. The V gene is TRBV7-6, the J gene TRBJ2-3; 10 nucleotides line up with TRBD2. The trim removed 2 bases at V and 5 bases at J, leaving 10 bases unmatched. The CDR3 contains 17 residues. Germline loops: CDR1 SGHVS, CDR2 FNYEAQ. The DNA for the CDR3 is TGTGCCAGCAGCTTATCCCAGCGGGAGGGCTTCCAAGATACGCAGTATTTT. Its protein is CASSLSQREGFQDTQYF.

This clonotype was counted between two and nine times. The rearrangement joins TRBV11-3 to TRBJ1-1, with a weak D call TRBD1 (5 bases). Germline lookup yields CDR1 SGHNT and CDR2 YENEEA. CDR3 length equals 15 residues. Trimming cost V 2 bases and J 0 bases, with 10 bases left between them. The CDR3 DNA is TGTGCCAGCAGCTTAAAAGGGACCGTGAACACTGAAGCTTTCTTT. The encoded protein is CASSLKGTVNTEAFF.

This clonotype has at least ten counts. This chain links TRBV6-1 with TRBJ2-7; no reliable D call. V dropped 5 bases and J dropped 3 bases, with 14 bases sitting between them. The germline gives CDR1 MNHNS, CDR2 SASEGT. This CDR3 region has 14 residues. The CDR3 here is CASSRDEVGYEQYF. For the CDR3, the DNA is TGTGCCAGCAGTCGAGACGAAGTGGGCTACGAGCAGTACTTC.

This clonotype has a handful of counts. The chain carries TRBV14 and TRBJ2-3; 10 bases align to TRBD2. Germline V CDR1 and CDR2: SGHDN, FVKESK. The CDR3 extends over 14 amino acids. The V gene end was trimmed by 7 bases and the J gene end by 4 bases; junction bases not matched to a gene: 5. The CDR3 DNA follows: TGTGCCAGCACGCTAGCGGGAGCTGCAGATACGCAGTATTTT. Its translation: CASTLAGAADTQYF.

This clonotype was seen only a few times. The gene calls are TRBV29-1 and TRBJ1-1; D uncertain. V shed 0 bases and J shed 1 base, with 6 bases lying between them. Germline CDR1 and CDR2: SQVTM and ANQGSEA. The CDR3 sequence is 13 residues long. The CDR3 sequence: CSVEDQENTEAFF. CDR3 DNA: TGCAGCGTTGAAGATCAGGAGAACACTGAAGCTTTCTTT. Full variable domain (remainder filled in from reference TRBV29-1 and TRBJ1-1): SAVISQKPSRDICQRGTSLTIQCQVDSQVTMMFWYRQQPGQSLTLIATANQGSEATYESGFVIDKFPISRPNLTFSTLTVSNMSPEDSSIYLCSVEDQENTEAFFGQGTRLTVV.

This clonotype was found a few times. This chain uses TRBV20-1 with TRBJ1-6; D is unclear. This CDR3 spans 15 amino acids. V was cut by 3 bases and J by 6 bases, with 15 bases left in between. Germline V gene data show CDR1 as DFQATT and CDR2 as SNEGSKA (reference sequence). CDR3 loop: CSASVLGSANSPLHF. The DNA of the CDR3 is TGCAGTGCTAGCGTACTGGGCAGCGCTAATTCACCCCTCCACTTT.

This chain connects TRBV7-2 to TRBJ2-1; 11 bases align to TRBD2. V lost 1 base, J lost 5 bases, and 4 bases stayed unmatched. This CDR3 comprises 16 residues. Germline V gene lookup returns CDR1 SGHTA and CDR2 FQGNSA. The CDR3 sequence: CASSLESTSGNNEQFF. The CDR3 coding sequence is TGTGCCAGCAGCTTAGAATCGACTAGCGGGAACAATGAGCAGTTCTTC.

This clonotype was seen many times. The chain has TRBV11-3 and TRBJ2-7, with D tentatively TRBD1 (5 bases). The germline V and J ends were trimmed by 5 bases and 7 bases, with 12 bases remaining between them. This CDR3 has 12 residues. Germline V CDR1 and CDR2: SGHNT, YENEEA. The CDR3 loop is CASSPPAGEQYF. The CDR3 DNA is TGTGCCAGCAGCCCTCCGGCAGGGGAGCAGTACTTC.

The chain links TRBV11-2 to TRBJ2-2; D is tentatively TRBD1 or TRBD2 (5 bases each). V was cut by 3 bases and J by 3 bases, with 11 bases left in between. The CDR3 is 15 amino acids. Germline values: CDR1 SGHAT, CDR2 FQNNGV. CDR3 amino acids: CASSLIGADTGELFF. The CDR3 DNA is TGTGCCAGCAGCTTGATCGGGGCTGACACCGGGGAGCTGTTTTTT. Drawing the rest from reference TRBV11-2 and TRBJ2-2, the complete variable domain is EAGVAQSPRYKIIEKRQSVAFWCNPISGHATLYWYQQILGQGPKLLIQFQNNGVVDDSQLPKDRFSAERLKGVDSTLKIQPAKLEDSAVYLCASSLIGADTGELFFGEGSRLTVL.

This clonotype came up a few times. The chain recombines TRBV30 with TRBJ1-2; a weak D match, TRBD1 (5 bases). Germline CDR1 reads GTSNPN; CDR2 reads SVGIG (reference sequence). The CDR3 contains 16 residues. The V gene lost 4 bases and the J gene lost 0 bases, with 18 bases spanning the gap. The CDR3 sequence is CAWTKFPDRTNYGYTF. The CDR3 DNA reads as TGTGCCTGGACCAAATTTCCCGACAGAACTAACTATGGCTACACCTTC.

This clonotype was detected many times. CDR3 DNA sequence: TGTGCCAGCGGACTAGCGGGAGGAGGCGGGGAGCTGTTTTTT. Protein sequence: CASGLAGGGGELFF. This chain links TRBV27 with TRBJ2-2, with 14 positions matching TRBD2. Losses at the gene ends were 8 bases for V and 7 bases for J; bases not matched to a gene: 3. CDR1 MNHEY and CDR2 SMNVEV come from the germline V gene (reference sequence). There are 14 residues in the CDR3.

This rearrangement joins TRBV4-2 to TRBJ2-1, with D perhaps TRBD1 (5 bases). The CDR3 is made up of 13 amino acids. V lost 2 bases and J lost 9, with 11 bases in between. Germline CDR1 is LGHNA and CDR2 is YNFKEQ. The CDR3 DNA sequence: TGTGCCAGCAGCCAACGGACGGACATTGAGCAGTTCTTC. Amino acids: CASSQRTDIEQFF.

CDR3 loop: CASTYGGPKNIQYF. CDR3 nucleotides: TGTGCCAGCACCTACGGCGGGCCCAAAAACATTCAGTACTTC. The chain combines TRBV28 with TRBJ2-4, with a weak D call TRBD2 (5 bases). The CDR3 covers 14 residues. Looked up from germline, CDR1 is MDHEN and CDR2 is SYDVKM. The V end lost 7 bases, the J end lost 2 bases, and 12 bases lay between the germline ends.

As regards this clonotype: Here the CDR3 omits its conserved ending phenylalanine or tryptophan, so a read error is the likely source. The chain has TRBV6-2 or TRBV6-3 and TRBJ1-1; TRBD1 is a possible D gene (6 bases). Looked up from germline, CDR1 is MNHEY and CDR2 is SVGEGT. The CDR3 loop spans 15 amino acids. V lost 0 bases and J lost 1, with 9 bases in between. The CDR3 spells CASSYSPDRNTEAFS. In nucleotides, the CDR3 is TGTGCCAGCAGTTACTCTCCGGACAGGAACACTGAAGCTTTCTCT.

This clonotype occurred a few times. This chain connects TRBV20-1 to TRBJ2-3, with TRBD2 matching 12 bases. This CDR3 comprises 15 residues. V trimming: 2 bases; J trimming: 3 bases; junction bases outside the gene matches: 3. From germline, CDR1 is DFQATT and CDR2 SNEGSKA (reference sequence). The CDR3 is CSARSTSGSTDTQYF. In nucleotides, the CDR3 is TGCAGTGCTAGATCGACTAGCGGGAGTACAGATACGCAGTATTTT.

In this sample, this clonotype turned up a few times. The V call is TRBV10-3, the J call TRBJ2-7, with D tentatively TRBD2 (5 bases). Between the trimmed V and J ends, which lost 6 bases and 6 bases, there was a span of 18 bases. Germline V lookup: CDR1 ENHRY, CDR2 SYGVKD. This CDR3 contains 14 residues. The CDR3 DNA is TGTGCCATCAGCCAAAACATCCAGCGGTCCGAGCAGTACTTC. Translation gives CAISQNIQRSEQYF.

This clonotype came up a few times. This chain connects TRBV5-6 to TRBJ2-3; D tentatively fits TRBD1 or TRBD2 (5 bases each). The CDR3 length is 12 residues. In germline, CDR1 is SGHDT, CDR2 YYEEEE. The V and J ends lost 3 bases and 6 bases respectively, with 8 bases between them. Here the CDR3 DNA reads TGTGCCAGCAGCTGGGGGTCTGATACGCAGTATTTT. Residues: CASSWGSDTQYF.

At least ten counts were recorded for this clonotype. Here the CDR3 DNA reads TGTGCCAGCAGTTCGCGGACTAGCGGGAGGACGGTAGAGCAGTTCTTC. Protein: CASSSRTSGRTVEQFF. The V gene is TRBV28, the J gene TRBJ2-1, with 14 bases fitting TRBD2. Germline-derived CDR1 and CDR2 are MDHEN and SYDVKM. The V and J ends lost 4 bases and 10 bases, in that order; junction bases with no gene match: 9. The CDR3 sequence is 16 residues long.

This clonotype was detected ten times or more. The CDR3 sequence is CASSTSTSGRPGAGELFF. The CDR3, as DNA: TGTGCCAGCAGCACCTCGACTAGCGGGAGGCCCGGGGCCGGGGAGCTGTTTTTT. The chain employs TRBV7-8 and TRBJ2-2, with 13 bases aligning to TRBD2. The CDR3 extends over 18 amino acids. V shed 5 bases and J 6 bases; nucleotides not matched to a gene: 12. CDR1 SGHVS and CDR2 FQNEAQ come from the germline V gene.

The V and J genes are TRBV7-9 and TRBJ1-1; 7 bases fit TRBD1. Looked up from germline, CDR1 is SEHNR and CDR2 is FQNEAQ (reference sequence). With 1 base clipped from V and 5 bases from J, the junction kept 7 bases outside the gene matches. This CDR3 contains 15 residues. The CDR3 here is CASSLEAGGLTEAFF. DNA for the CDR3: TGTGCCAGCAGCTTAGAAGCAGGGGGACTGACTGAAGCTTTCTTT.

Turning to this clonotype: This sequence may be a read error, since a much larger clone differs from it by one base. The rearrangement joins TRBV20-1 to TRBJ2-7; 8 bases are shared with TRBD2. The better agreement between TRBJ2-1 and the DNA end casts doubt on the J call. Per the germline V gene, CDR1 is DFQATT and CDR2 is SNEGSKA (reference sequence). CDR3 length: 13 residues. CDR3 sequence (DNA): TGCAGTGCCCGAAGCGGGGGCTCCTACGAGCAGTTCTTC. This encodes CSARSGGSYEQFF.

This clonotype was seen many times. This sequence joins TRBV27 and TRBJ2-1; no definite D call. The CDR3 has 12 amino acids. Between the trimmed V and J ends, which lost 4 bases and 10 bases, there was a span of 11 bases. The germline V gene has CDR1 MNHEY and CDR2 SMNVEV (reference sequence). CDR3 DNA: TGTGCCAGCAGTTGGGCCGACGGGGAGCAGTTCTTC. Amino acid sequence: CASSWADGEQFF.

This clonotype was detected only once. This chain links TRBV5-6 with TRBJ1-2, with D unclear. The V and J ends lost 7 bases and 8 bases respectively, with 18 bases between them. The CDR3 length is 13 residues. Germline V lookup: CDR1 SGHDT, CDR2 YYEEEE. The CDR3 DNA sequence: TGTGCCAGCGCATTTCCCGCCGGTAGGGGCTACACCTTC. Translating it yields CASAFPAGRGYTF. The full variable domain, its missing parts supplied by reference TRBV5-6 and TRBJ1-2, is DAGVTQSPTHLIKTRGQQVTLRCSPKSGHDTVSWYQQALGQGPQFIFQYYEEEERQRGNFPDRFSGHQFPNYSSELNVNALLLGDSALYLCASAFPAGRGYTFGSGTRLTVV.